The 11 T cell receptor beta chains below come from one sample, sequenced in a study of T-cell memory formation after mild COVID-19. TCRdb processed the 5' RACE reads anew with MiXCR; each CDR3 protein has one entry. The sample carries 100,000 to 120,000 distinct CDR3 sequences, 20% to 25% recorded once. The sample comprised PBMCs or a T cell subset sorted from them (not recorded which). The source is a man aged 18 to 29 who had mild COVID-19 (a few samples of this study predate the infection). Cell type and time point are not known.

This chain links TRBV4-3 with TRBJ2-3; D uncertain. The germline V gene encodes CDR1 LGHNA and CDR2 YSLEER. V was cut by 1 base and J by 4 bases, with 12 bases left in between. This CDR3 has 15 residues. The CDR3, as DNA: TGCGCCAGCAGCCAAGCCCCGAGTTCCTCAGATACGCAGTATTTT. It is translated as CASSQAPSSSDTQYF.

The gene calls are TRBV5-1 and TRBJ1-1; 11 bases line up with TRBD1. V lost 4 bases to trimming and J lost 0 bases; unmatched junction nucleotides: 8. CDR3 size: 17 residues. The germline V gene has CDR1 SGHRS and CDR2 YFSETQ. The CDR3 nucleotides are TGCGCCAGCAGCCCGAGGACAGGGGGCTCCATGAACACTGAAGCTTTCTTT. Translating it yields CASSPRTGGSMNTEAFF.

This clonotype was observed a handful of times. The chain is built from TRBV7-2 and TRBJ2-3; 8 bases line up with TRBD2. Trimming at V came to 4 bases and at J to 13 bases, leaving 7 bases not matched to a gene. The CDR3 has 12 residues. The germline V gene encodes CDR1 SGHTA and CDR2 FQGNSA. This CDR3 reads CASSSSSGAEYF. The CDR3 DNA follows: TGTGCCAGCAGCTCAAGTAGCGGGGCGGAGTATTTT.

The chain employs TRBV15 and TRBJ1-1; D unresolved. The length of the CDR3 is 13 residues. Trimming left V 4 bases short and J 0 bases short, with 6 bases between. Germline V gives CDR1 LNHNV, CDR2 YYDKDF (reference sequence). DNA for the CDR3: TGTGCCACCAGCACAAGGATGAACACTGAAGCTTTCTTT. Its protein is CATSTRMNTEAFF. The variable domain in full, with the rest retrieved from reference TRBV15 and TRBJ1-1, is DAMVIQNPRYQVTQFGKPVTLSCSQTLNHNVMYWYQQKSSQAPKLLFHYYDKDFNNEADTPDNFQSRRPNTSFCFLDIRSPGLGDTAMYLCATSTRMNTEAFFGQGTRLTVV.

The chain links TRBV4-2 to TRBJ1-2; tentative D call: TRBD1 (5 bases). V lost 0 bases to trimming and J lost 2 bases, with 19 bases between them. Germline loops: CDR1 LGHNA, CDR2 YNFKEQ. The CDR3 has 18 amino acids. The CDR3 sequence: CASSQDFGRVLPNYGYTF. CDR3 nucleotide sequence: TGTGCCAGCAGCCAAGATTTTGGCAGGGTACTTCCGAACTATGGCTACACCTTC.

This clonotype showed up just a few times. J is TRBJ2-7 and V is TRBV4-2; 7 positions agree with TRBD1. This CDR3 region has 16 residues. Trimming cost V 0 bases and J 0 bases; bases outside gene matches: 5. Per germline, CDR1 LGHNA and CDR2 YNFKEQ. The CDR3 coding sequence is TGTGCCAGCAGCCAAGATTGGACAGGATACTCCTACGAGCAGTACTTC. Its protein product is CASSQDWTGYSYEQYF.

In its sample, this clonotype was seen many times. The chain combines TRBV5-5 with TRBJ2-7; unclear D gene. This CDR3 is 13 amino acids long. Germline V gene lookup returns CDR1 SGHKS and CDR2 YYEKEE (reference sequence). V dropped 9 bases and J dropped 5 bases, with 18 bases sitting between them. CDR3 residues: CATQPGRGDEQYF. The CDR3 DNA reads as TGTGCCACCCAGCCAGGCCGCGGTGACGAGCAGTACTTC.

This chain uses TRBV7-8 with TRBJ2-1; D not certain. Trimming stripped 0 bases from V and 4 bases from J, with 4 bases between. This CDR3 is built from 13 residues. Per germline, CDR1 SGHVS and CDR2 FQNEAQ. The CDR3 nucleotides are TGTGCCAGCAGCTTAGCCCCGTACAATGAGCAGTTCTTC. It is translated as CASSLAPYNEQFF.

This chain links TRBV29-1 with TRBJ2-1; 7 nucleotides agree with TRBD2. The CDR3 consists of 11 residues. The ends lost 0 bases at V and 15 bases at J; junction bases unmatched: 5. Germline CDR1 is SQVTM and CDR2 is ANQGSEA. The CDR3 loop is CSVEDLGLSFF. The CDR3 DNA is TGCAGCGTTGAAGATCTGGGACTATCGTTCTTC.

This clonotype appeared a few times. The V gene is TRBV12-3 or TRBV12-4, the J gene TRBJ1-4, with D hard to call. Trimming pared 7 bases from V and 8 bases from J, leaving 11 bases between. The CDR3 has 12 residues. The CDR3 loop is CASTYSGEKLFF. The CDR3 nucleotides read TGTGCCAGCACCTACAGCGGGGAAAAACTGTTTTTT.

V usage is TRBV7-9 and J usage is TRBJ2-2; no clear D. V was cut by 4 bases and J by 4 bases, with 16 bases left in between. The V gene's germline CDR1 is SEHNR and CDR2 FQNEAQ (reference sequence). The CDR3 is made up of 16 amino acids. The CDR3 spells CASSSIPVSGTGELFF. The CDR3 region has the DNA TGTGCCAGCAGCTCGATACCGGTTTCTGGCACCGGGGAGCTGTTTTTT.